A selection of T cell receptor beta chains follows, all from one sample in a study of blood T cells in healthy people across ages. TCRdb recomputed calls from the 5' RACE reads with MiXCR, one row per CDR3 protein. The sample has 650,000 to 800,000 distinct CDR3 sequences, around 42% seen once. Sequencing was performed on blood. These receptors were taken from a man aged 55 to 70 in good health. Both conserved end residues are part of each CDR3. A D gene is named only where the DNA matches it firmly. Expanded clones are given a class, and other clones once, few, many or no size at all.

V gene,D gene,clone size,J gene,CDR3 protein,CDR3 DNA
TRBV11-2,NA,NA,TRBJ1-4,CASSPPGRANEKLFF,TGTGCCAGCAGCCCACCGGGCAGGGCTAATGAAAAACTGTTTTTT
TRBV4-3,NA,NA,TRBJ1-4,CASSQERRYEKLFF,TGCGCCAGCAGCCAAGAAAGGAGATATGAAAAACTGTTTTTT
TRBV2,TRBD2,few,TRBJ2-7,CASSEREVEQYF,TGTGCCAGCAGTGAGCGGGAGGTCGAGCAGTACTTC
TRBV28,NA,once,TRBJ2-1,CASSCEGTYNEQFF,TGTGCCAGCAGTTGTGAGGGAACCTACAATGAGCAGTTCTTC
TRBV6-1,TRBD2,NA,TRBJ2-3,CASRTRAGGQSTTGSDTQYF,TGTGCCAGCAGAACAAGAGCGGGGGGGCAGAGCACGACAGGGTCAGATACGCAGTATTTT
TRBV5-1,NA,NA,TRBJ2-1,CASSLAGSSRSYNEQFF,TGCGCCAGCAGCTTGGCAGGAAGTAGCAGATCCTACAATGAGCAGTTCTTC
TRBV7-6,NA,many,TRBJ1-6,CASSFSGDSPLHF,TGTGCCAGCAGCTTCAGTGGGGATTCACCCCTCCACTTT
TRBV20-1,TRBD2,NA,TRBJ2-3,CSATPGGDGTQYF,TGCAGTGCCACCCCGGGGGGGGACGGTACGCAGTATTTT
TRBV5-4,NA,NA,TRBJ2-7,CASSLGKQGRDSYEQYF,TGTGCCAGCAGCTTGGGGAAACAGGGCAGGGACTCCTACGAGCAGTACTTC
TRBV12-3/TRBV12-4,TRBD2,NA,TRBJ2-3,CASIPSGGTDTQYF,TGTGCCAGCATCCCCAGCGGGGGCACAGATACGCAGTATTTT
TRBV13,NA,NA,TRBJ2-7,CASSLRTVTDEQYF,TGTGCCAGCAGCCTTCGGACAGTGACGGACGAGCAGTACTTC
TRBV2,NA,many,TRBJ2-5,CASSVGYQETQYF,TGTGCCAGCAGTGTAGGTTACCAAGAGACCCAGTACTTC
TRBV7-2,TRBD1,few,TRBJ2-6,CASSPQVGQRSSGANVLTF,TGTGCCAGCAGCCCACAGGTGGGACAGAGGAGCTCTGGGGCCAACGTCCTGACTTTC
TRBV7-2,NA,NA,TRBJ1-1,CASSLEGYRDTEAFF,TGTGCCAGCAGCTTAGAGGGGTACAGGGACACTGAAGCTTTCTTT
TRBV3-1,TRBD2,NA,TRBJ2-4,CASSARLAGGPENIQYF,TGTGCCAGCAGCGCTAGACTAGCGGGGGGGCCAGAAAACATTCAGTACTTC
TRBV20-1,TRBD2,NA,TRBJ2-1,CSARETSVDEQFF,TGCAGTGCTAGGGAAACTAGCGTCGATGAGCAGTTCTTC
TRBV6-1,NA,NA,TRBJ1-6,CASSEVDNSPLHF,TGTGCCAGCAGTGAGGTGGATAATTCACCCCTCCACTTT
TRBV2,TRBD1,few,TRBJ1-2,CAILRQGVKANYGYTF,TGTGCCATTCTACGACAGGGGGTCAAAGCTAACTATGGCTACACCTTC
TRBV6-5,NA,many,TRBJ2-3,CASSYQETDTQYF,TGTGCCAGCAGTTACCAGGAGACAGATACGCAGTATTTT
TRBV12-3/TRBV12-4,NA,NA,TRBJ1-1,CASVPDWNTEAFF,TGTGCCAGCGTACCGGATTGGAACACTGAAGCTTTCTTT
TRBV6-5,NA,NA,TRBJ2-5,CASSYPYTQFSAGLQETQYF,TGTGCCAGCAGTTACCCCTACACCCAGTTTTCCGCGGGCCTCCAAGAGACCCAGTACTTC
TRBV9,NA,NA,TRBJ1-2,CASSVGEAPSYGYTF,TGTGCCAGCAGCGTAGGGGAAGCGCCGAGCTATGGCTACACCTTC
TRBV24-1,NA,many,TRBJ2-1,CATSPAGTYNEQFF,TGTGCCACCAGTCCGGCGGGTACCTACAATGAGCAGTTCTTC
TRBV6-5,NA,NA,TRBJ2-7,CASSRDTARSYEQYF,TGTGCCAGCAGTCGGGACACGGCCCGCTCCTACGAGCAGTACTTC
TRBV7-2,NA,NA,TRBJ2-3,CASSLVHGRLDTDTQYF,TGTGCCAGCAGCTTAGTACATGGTCGGTTAGACACAGATACGCAGTATTTT
TRBV10-3,NA,NA,TRBJ2-5,CAISGTSYQETQYF,TGTGCCATCAGCGGGACTTCGTACCAAGAGACCCAGTACTTC
TRBV7-9,TRBD1,NA,TRBJ1-1,CASGFETGGFSEAFF,TGTGCCAGCGGCTTTGAGACAGGGGGTTTCTCTGAAGCTTTCTTT
TRBV7-9,NA,many,TRBJ2-7,CASSLRGIYEQYF,TGTGCCAGCAGTCTAAGGGGTATCTACGAGCAGTACTTC
TRBV21-1,NA,once,TRBJ2-3,CASSKVRGVGSDTQYF,TGTGCCAGCAGCAAAGTACGGGGGGTAGGCTCAGATACGCAGTATTTT
TRBV20-1,TRBD1,NA,TRBJ2-1,CSAGWDRVGFNEQFF,TGCAGTGCTGGATGGGACAGGGTGGGATTCAATGAGCAGTTCTTC
TRBV6-5,NA,NA,TRBJ2-3,CASSYTRGGDTQYF,TGTGCCAGCAGTTACACCAGGGGCGGAGATACGCAGTATTTT
TRBV9,NA,NA,TRBJ2-7,CASGRGTYEQYF,TGTGCCAGCGGGCGGGGCACCTACGAGCAGTACTTC
TRBV5-1,NA,NA,TRBJ2-5,CASGDQQETQYF,TGCGCCAGCGGAGATCAACAAGAGACCCAGTACTTC
TRBV7-2,TRBD1,once,TRBJ1-5,CASGTGDQRGNQPQHF,TGTGCCAGCGGGACAGGGGACCAGAGGGGCAATCAGCCCCAGCATTTT
TRBV27,TRBD1,once,TRBJ2-1,CASSMDRGRETQFF,TGTGCCAGCAGTATGGACAGGGGGCGAGAGACCCAGTTCTTC
TRBV27,NA,few,TRBJ2-1,CASSLGGRMRNEQFF,TGTGCCAGCAGTCTCGGGGGTCGGATGAGGAATGAGCAGTTCTTC
TRBV6-2/TRBV6-3,NA,NA,TRBJ2-2,CASYHFTRTGELFF,TGTGCCAGCTATCACTTCACTCGGACCGGGGAGCTGTTTTTT
TRBV28,NA,NA,TRBJ2-7,CASIPAPRGSYEQYF,TGTGCCAGCATCCCGGCCCCCAGGGGCTCCTACGAGCAGTACTTC
TRBV12-3/TRBV12-4,NA,few,TRBJ1-1,CASRAPGAGNTEAFF,TGTGCCAGCAGAGCGCCGGGGGCAGGGAACACTGAAGCTTTCTTT
TRBV21-1,NA,NA,TRBJ2-4,CASEGKQYF,TGTGCCAGCGAAGGGAAGCAGTACTTC
TRBV20-1,NA,NA,TRBJ2-1,CSARGGDPEYNEQFF,TGCAGTGCTAGAGGAGGGGACCCTGAGTACAATGAGCAGTTCTTC
TRBV20-1,NA,NA,TRBJ1-2,CSASLDLYGYTF,TGCAGTGCTAGCCTGGATCTCTATGGCTACACCTTC
TRBV28,NA,few,TRBJ2-7,CASSLGRTGLSYEQYF,TGTGCCAGCAGTTTAGGGAGGACAGGACTATCCTACGAGCAGTACTTC
TRBV4-3,TRBD2,few,TRBJ2-1,CASRIAGRNEQFF,TGCGCCAGCAGGATAGCGGGGCGAAATGAGCAGTTCTTC
TRBV4-3,TRBD1,NA,TRBJ1-2,CASSQTGEDGYTF,TGCGCCAGCAGCCAGACAGGGGAGGATGGCTACACCTTC
TRBV29-1,NA,NA,TRBJ1-1,CSVDDGLNTEAFF,TGCAGCGTTGACGACGGTTTGAACACTGAAGCTTTCTTT